Each of the 30 T cell receptor beta chains below was sequenced from the same sample in a study of PD-1 and CTLA-4 blockade in melanoma. Sequenced by immunoSEQ multiplex PCR; TCRdb stores in-frame clones only, minus some. The sample shows around 16,000 clones, around 70% of them seen only once. Material: CD8+ T cells from peripheral blood, obtained before anti-PD-1 treatment. The receptor source for this set is a human donor with melanoma.

This clone has just a few counts. This chain connects TRBV6-5 to TRBJ2-2; D call uncertain. Germline V gene data show CDR1 as MNHEY and CDR2 as SVGAGI. CDR3 length: 15 amino acids. V was cut by 8 bases and J by 2 bases, with 15 bases left in between. This CDR3 reads CASEWLGDNTGELFF. The CDR3 DNA reads TGTGCCAGCGAGTGGCTAGGAGACAACACCGGGGAGCTGTTTTTT.

The rearrangement uses TRBV18 and TRBJ1-1; 8 bases are shared with TRBD1. Germline loops: CDR1 KGHSH, CDR2 LQKENI. The CDR3 covers 12 residues. Losses at the gene ends were 8 bases for V and 5 bases for J; bases not matched to a gene: 4. The CDR3 DNA follows: TGTGCCAGCGGACAGGGTAATACTGAAGCTTTCTTT. Translating it yields CASGQGNTEAFF.

V and J are TRBV6-5 and TRBJ1-5, with D possibly matching TRBD1 (5 bases). V was pared by 5 bases and J by 7 bases, with 12 bases between. The CDR3 spans 13 residues. The V gene's germline CDR1 is MNHEY and CDR2 SVGAGI. CDR3: CASSLGTRQPQHF. The CDR3 DNA is TGTGCCAGCAGTCTAGGGACGAGGCAGCCCCAGCATTTT.

The chain carries TRBV24-1 and TRBJ1-1, with D tentatively TRBD1 (5 bases). CDR3 size: 12 residues. In germline, CDR1 is KGHDR, CDR2 SFDVKD. The V and J ends lost 3 bases and 6 bases respectively, with 7 bases between them. The CDR3 loop reads CATSDMGPEAFF. The DNA for the CDR3 is TGTGCCACCAGTGATATGGGGCCTGAAGCTTTCTTT.

The count of this clone is one. The chain couples TRBV29-1 to TRBJ1-2; 7 nucleotides align to TRBD1. CDR1 is SQVTM and CDR2 is ANQGSEA in the germline V gene. Losses at the gene ends were 6 bases for V and 1 base for J; bases not matched to a gene: 11. The CDR3 spans 15 residues. CDR3 nucleotides: TGCAGCGTGGACCGGGACAGCGAAATTAACTATGGCTACACCTTC. This gives the protein CSVDRDSEINYGYTF.

The chain joins TRBV10-3 to TRBJ2-7, with D unclear. The CDR3 runs to 11 residues. V shed 11 bases and J shed 6 bases, with 14 bases lying between them. Germline values: CDR1 ENHRY, CDR2 SYGVKD. The CDR3 protein is CAAALGSEQYF. DNA for the CDR3: TGTGCCGCCGCCCTGGGAAGCGAGCAGTACTTC.

This clone turned up a few times. This chain joins TRBV2 and TRBJ1-1; 7 positions match TRBD1. With 4 bases clipped from V and 0 bases from J, the junction kept 8 bases outside the gene matches. This CDR3 is 16 amino acids long. CDR1 SNHLY and CDR2 FYNNEI come from the germline V gene. The DNA for the CDR3 is TGTGCCAGCAGTGTGGGGAGACAGGGAGTGAACACTGAAGCTTTCTTT. Translated, it gives CASSVGRQGVNTEAFF. The full variable domain, rest sourced from reference TRBV2 and TRBJ1-1, is EPEVTQTPSHQVTQMGQEVILRCVPISNHLYFYWYRQILGQKVEFLVSFYNNEISEKSEIFDDQFSVERPDGSNFTLKIRSTKLEDSAMYFCASSVGRQGVNTEAFFGQGTRLTVV.

The chain has TRBV30 and TRBJ2-1; weak D call: TRBD2 (6 bases). The CDR3 is 12 amino acids. V lost 6 bases to trimming and J lost 5 bases, with 11 bases between them. Germline loops: CDR1 GTSNPN, CDR2 SVGIG (reference sequence). In DNA form, the CDR3 reads TGTGCCTGTTGGACTACTAACAATGAGCAGTTCTTC. Translation: CACWTTNNEQFF.

This chain uses TRBV5-1 with TRBJ2-1; 10 nucleotides line up with TRBD2. This CDR3 has 17 residues. CDR1 and CDR2 (germline): SGHRS, YFSETQ. J gave up 6 bases and V 4 bases, and 13 bases lay outside the gene matches. CDR3: CASSASEVAGGRNEQFF. CDR3 coding DNA: TGCGCCAGCAGCGCGTCCGAGGTAGCGGGAGGACGCAATGAGCAGTTCTTC. The variable domain in full, with the rest retrieved from reference TRBV5-1 and TRBJ2-1, is KAGVTQTPRYLIKTRGQQVTLSCSPISGHRSVSWYQQTPGQGLQFLFEYFSETQRNKGNFPGRFSGRQFSNSRSEMNVSTLELGDSALYLCASSASEVAGGRNEQFFGPGTRLTVL.

Here the CDR3 reads CSVNLKDRANTGELFF. CDR3 bases: TGCAGCGTCAACCTAAAGGACAGGGCCAACACCGGGGAGCTGTTTTTT. The V and J genes are TRBV29-1 and TRBJ2-2; 8 nucleotides align to TRBD1. Germline CDR1 reads SQVTM; CDR2 reads ANQGSEA. The CDR3 spans 16 residues. V dropped 6 bases and J dropped 2; count of bases not matched to a gene: 11.

This clone came up a few times. The chain has TRBV24-1 and TRBJ2-1, with D possibly being TRBD1 (6 bases). CDR3 size: 14 residues. Germline loops: CDR1 KGHDR, CDR2 SFDVKD. V dropped 3 bases and J dropped 3 bases, with 8 bases sitting between them. CDR3 protein: CATSDRGNYNEQFF. CDR3 in DNA: TGTGCCACCAGTGATAGGGGGAACTACAATGAGCAGTTCTTC.

The genes are TRBV28 and TRBJ2-1; TRBD1 matches 7 bases. The germline V gene has CDR1 MDHEN and CDR2 SYDVKM. With 5 bases clipped from V and 4 bases from J, the junction kept 11 bases outside the gene matches. CDR3 length: 16 residues. The DNA of the CDR3 is TGTGCCAGCAGTCCGGACCGGGACAGTAATTACAATGAGCAGTTCTTC. Its protein product is CASSPDRDSNYNEQFF.

The CDR3: CASSLGEAEAFF. In DNA form, the CDR3 reads TGTGCCAGCAGCTTGGGGGAGGCTGAAGCTTTCTTT. The rearrangement links TRBV5-6 to TRBJ1-1; D remains ambiguous. This CDR3 has 12 residues. The V end was cut by 0 bases, the J end by 6 bases, with 6 bases between. The germline CDR1 and CDR2 sequences are SGHDT and YYEEEE.

The chain is built from TRBV27 and TRBJ1-1; D remains ambiguous. The CDR3 totals 15 residues. V shed 0 bases and J shed 0 bases, with 8 bases lying between them. Germline V gene data show CDR1 as MNHEY and CDR2 as SMNVEV (reference sequence). Written as DNA, the CDR3 is TGTGCCAGCAGTTTATCAAGCAGCATGAACACTGAAGCTTTCTTT. Encoded protein: CASSLSSSMNTEAFF.

Here the CDR3 reads CASSWGTPGKNSPLHF. CDR3 nucleotide sequence: TGTGCCAGCAGCTGGGGGACTCCGGGAAAGAATTCACCCCTCCACTTT. The chain recombines TRBV27 with TRBJ1-6; D is perhaps TRBD1 (5 bases). CDR1 is MNHEY and CDR2 is SMNVEV in the germline V gene (reference sequence). Trimming took off 6 bases at V and 7 bases at J, with 19 bases between the two ends. This CDR3 comprises 16 residues.

V and J are TRBV2 and TRBJ2-2, with 7 bases fitting TRBD2. Germline V gives CDR1 SNHLY, CDR2 FYNNEI. V lost 0 bases, J lost 1 base, and 2 bases stayed unmatched. The CDR3 runs to 16 residues. CDR3 nucleotides: TGTGCCAGCAGTGAAGCGTGGGAGGGGAACACCGGGGAGCTGTTTTTT. Its protein is CASSEAWEGNTGELFF.

As DNA, the CDR3 is TGTGCCAGCAGCCCAAGGGGGGTTTCTGAAGCTTTCTTT. This translates into CASSPRGVSEAFF. This sequence joins TRBV13 and TRBJ1-1; TRBD1 is a possible D gene (6 bases). Trimming removed 5 bases from V and 6 bases from J, with 13 bases in between. Germline CDR1 is PRHDT and CDR2 is FYEKMQ (reference sequence). The CDR3 length is 13 residues.

The chain joins TRBV2 to TRBJ2-7; D perhaps matches TRBD1 (5 bases). The germline CDR1 and CDR2 sequences are SNHLY and FYNNEI. The CDR3 loop spans 15 amino acids. Trimming cost V 3 bases and J 2 bases, with 14 bases left between them. This chain's CDR3 is CASSDPTEKPYEQYF. Here the CDR3 DNA reads TGTGCCAGCAGTGATCCGACAGAGAAGCCCTACGAGCAGTACTTC.

The CDR3 region has the DNA TGTGCCAGCAGTTTCGGGACAGGGGGAGAAAAACTGTTTTTT. This sequence encodes CASSFGTGGEKLFF. The gene calls are TRBV27 and TRBJ1-4, with 11 bases aligning to TRBD1. CDR3 size: 14 residues. The germline V gene has CDR1 MNHEY and CDR2 SMNVEV (reference sequence). Germline trimming cut 3 bases from V and 8 bases from J; bases unmatched to any gene: 2.

The chain links TRBV5-4 to TRBJ1-1; TRBD1 is a possible D gene (5 bases). Germline CDR1 SGHNT, CDR2 YYREEE (reference sequence). The V end was cut by 0 bases, the J end by 5 bases, with 8 bases between. The CDR3 has 13 residues. The CDR3 reads CASSLGQMTEAFF. The CDR3 DNA is TGTGCCAGCAGCTTGGGACAGATGACTGAAGCTTTCTTT.

The chain links TRBV24-1 to TRBJ1-5, with 9 nucleotides matching TRBD1. CDR1 KGHDR and CDR2 SFDVKD come from the germline V gene. V dropped 9 bases and J dropped 0; count of bases not matched to a gene: 2. This CDR3 has 14 amino acids. This CDR3 reads CATWTGVSNQPQHF. CDR3 bases: TGTGCCACCTGGACAGGGGTTAGCAATCAGCCCCAGCATTTT.

The chain employs TRBV7-9 and TRBJ2-2; D might be TRBD1 or TRBD2, each matching 5 bases. The CDR3 has 13 amino acids. The V end was cut by 3 bases, the J end by 7 bases, with 9 bases between. Germline CDR1 reads SEHNR; CDR2 reads FQNEAQ (reference sequence). This CDR3 reads CASSLGENGELFF. The CDR3 DNA reads TGTGCCAGCAGCTTGGGGGAAAACGGGGAGCTGTTTTTT.

The rearrangement links TRBV9 to TRBJ2-1; maybe TRBD2 (5 bases). Germline CDR1 reads SGDLS; CDR2 reads YYNGEE. The V gene lost 2 bases and the J gene lost 0 bases, with 9 bases spanning the gap. The CDR3 covers 15 residues. The CDR3 here is CASSVSGSSYNEQFF. CDR3 nucleotide sequence: TGTGCCAGCAGCGTGAGCGGAAGCTCCTACAATGAGCAGTTCTTC.

This clone is a singleton in its sample. The CDR3 loop is CATSDPKGLAGQETQYF. The CDR3 DNA sequence: TGTGCCACCAGTGACCCGAAAGGGCTAGCGGGACAGGAGACCCAGTACTTC. J is TRBJ2-5 and V is TRBV24-1, with TRBD2 matching 9 bases. CDR1 KGHDR and CDR2 SFDVKD come from the germline V gene. The CDR3 has 17 residues. V lost 4 bases to trimming and J lost 5 bases; unmatched junction nucleotides: 13.

The rearrangement links TRBV4-1 to TRBJ2-2; D possibly matches TRBD1 or TRBD2 (6 bases each). This CDR3 is built from 14 residues. In germline, CDR1 is MGHRA, CDR2 YSYEKL. Trimming took 7 bases from V and 2 from J, leaving 11 bases between them. This CDR3 is CASKPGGNTGELFF. In DNA form, the CDR3 reads TGCGCCAGCAAGCCCGGGGGCAACACCGGGGAGCTGTTTTTT.

This clone was seen a few times. The chain couples TRBV4-1 to TRBJ2-1; D is possibly TRBD2 (5 bases). CDR1 is MGHRA and CDR2 is YSYEKL in the germline V gene. Between the trimmed V and J ends, which lost 5 bases and 7 bases, there was a span of 39 bases. This CDR3 has 22 residues. The CDR3 here is CASSDSPGPSGPRTGKQNEQFF. As DNA, the CDR3 is TGCGCCAGCAGCGACTCCCCGGGTCCTTCAGGTCCACGAACCGGGAAACAGAATGAGCAGTTCTTC.

The chain employs TRBV5-4 and TRBJ2-7, with 7 nucleotides matching TRBD1. Trimming removed 1 base from V and 3 bases from J; junction bases left unmatched: 7. The CDR3 is made up of 15 amino acids. Germline-derived CDR1 and CDR2 are SGHNT and YYREEE (reference sequence). Here the CDR3 reads CASSLLGTADYEQYF. CDR3 nucleotides: TGTGCCAGCAGCTTGTTAGGGACAGCCGACTACGAGCAGTACTTC.

V gene TRBV30 combines with J gene TRBJ1-1; TRBD1 matches 7 bases. The CDR3 has 14 amino acids. V lost 0 bases, J lost 3 bases, and 4 bases stayed unmatched. Per germline, CDR1 GTSNPN and CDR2 SVGIG (reference sequence). CDR3 sequence (DNA): TGTGCCTGGAGTGTAACAGGGGAGGACACTGAAGCTTTCTTT. Translation gives CAWSVTGEDTEAFF.

A few counts support this clone. This rearrangement joins TRBV24-1 to TRBJ1-1, with D hard to call. The germline V gene encodes CDR1 KGHDR and CDR2 SFDVKD. CDR3 length: 14 residues. Trimming removed 7 bases from V and 3 bases from J, with 14 bases in between. This chain's CDR3 is CATSGEGRDTEAFF. The CDR3 DNA reads TGTGCCACCAGCGGGGAGGGCCGGGACACTGAAGCTTTCTTT.

This clone is categorized as medium-sized. The rearrangement joins TRBV21-1 to TRBJ2-7. TRBV21-1 is shown as a pseudogene. The CDR3 runs to 14 residues. Here the CDR3 reads CASSKWNRPNEQYF. CDR3 DNA sequence: TGTGCCAGCAGCAAATGGAATAGGCCCAACGAGCAGTACTTC.